This TCR beta chain appears in the sequencing data of a study of read filtering for tumor transcriptome and immune sequencing. There are 14 residues in the CDR3. Germline values: CDR1 MDHEN, CDR2 SYDVKM. The library was built from roughly 400 ng RNA with molecular barcoded adaptors for alpha/delta and beta/gamma chains. TCRdb re-called the reads through MiXCR, storing one row per CDR3 protein. The sample shows about 27,000 distinct CDR3 sequences, around 14% of them seen only once. As concerns this clonotype: Relative to the germline gene, one junction end is altered; a read error may explain this.

The chain joins TRBV28 to TRBJ2-7; D possibly corresponds to TRBD1 (6 bases). This TCR was recovered from a donor aged 40 or older with multiple myeloma. Sequenced input: a population of CD138-negative cells sorted from bone marrow. The CDR3 is CASSSPGALHEQYF. As DNA, the CDR3 is TGCGCCAGCAGTTCCCCAGGGGCGCTCCACGAGCAGTACTTC.